Listed below are T cell receptor beta chains from one sample, sequenced in a study of human T cells and chemical hapten exposure. TCRdb called the RACE reads again in MiXCR, with one record for every CDR3 protein. The data show around 35,000 distinct CDR3 sequences, about 5.5% seen once. Sequencing was done on a sample of whole blood. The origin of the receptors is a human donor in good health. Some clones in this sample may be carry-over from other donors' samples. CDR3s leave out the opening cysteine and the closing phenylalanine or tryptophan. A D gene is named only where the DNA matches it firmly.

NA	TRBJ2-1	TRBV6-6	ASSQVTGGGIYNEQF
TRBD1	TRBJ1-1	TRBV18	ASSQTPGQDTEAF
TRBD2	TRBJ2-2	TRBV24-1	ATSNPGLPTGELF
TRBD1	TRBJ1-2	TRBV5-1	ASREGDRGSGYT
NA	TRBJ1-4	TRBV6-5	ASRTQKGGNEKLF
TRBD1	TRBJ1-4	TRBV6-5	ASSLNRGLRGEKLF
TRBD1	TRBJ1-6	TRBV6-2/TRBV6-3	ASSYLRDRGSPLH
NA	TRBJ1-5	TRBV6-2/TRBV6-3	ASSYSGGSKH
TRBD2	TRBJ2-3	TRBV7-2	ASSRSGGGRGTDTQY
TRBD1	TRBJ1-5	TRBV5-5	ASSPGQPNQPQH
NA	TRBJ1-4	TRBV12-3/TRBV12-4	ASRMTDFHKLF
TRBD2	TRBJ2-1	TRBV3-1	ASSQDGGASGRRDEQF
TRBD1	TRBJ2-5	TRBV6-5	ASSHRGETQY
NA	TRBJ2-1	TRBV28	ASSPPNLSSYNEQF
TRBD2	TRBJ2-5	TRBV6-1	ASSEGTSGRFRTQY
NA	TRBJ1-3	TRBV6-1	ASSEFGGSGNTIY
NA	TRBJ1-6	TRBV12-3/TRBV12-4	ASSAQGGNSPLH
NA	TRBJ1-4	TRBV7-2	ASSLVEGLSEKLF
NA	TRBJ2-2	TRBV12-3/TRBV12-4	ASRQSEGGELF
NA	TRBJ1-1	TRBV7-9	ASSPRGDGGQQEAF
TRBD1	TRBJ1-4	TRBV5-4	ASSSDREQNEKLF
NA	TRBJ2-2	TRBV13	ASSLATGAGELF
TRBD2	TRBJ2-1	TRBV28	ASSPSGGAEEQF
TRBD1	TRBJ2-3	TRBV7-2	ASSLERTGGRDTQY
NA	TRBJ1-1	TRBV29-1	SVPSTGGEAF
NA	TRBJ2-3	TRBV20-1	SAMTRDTQY
NA	TRBJ2-1	TRBV7-8	ASSLARARGDEQF
NA	TRBJ1-5	TRBV6-6	ASAQPQPQH
NA	TRBJ2-1	TRBV5-4	ASSLSAGYNEQF
NA	TRBJ1-1	TRBV10-3	AISTPTAPRGDTEAF
TRBD1	TRBJ1-1	TRBV12-3/TRBV12-4	ASVVQGGVTF
NA	TRBJ2-3	TRBV14	ASNDQGGTDTQY
TRBD1	TRBJ2-6	TRBV28	ASSPAGGEGFSGANVLT
TRBD1	TRBJ2-4	TRBV5-1	ASSDQGQGNIQY
NA	TRBJ2-7	TRBV12-3/TRBV12-4	ASSPAREQY
NA	TRBJ2-1	TRBV7-6	ASSLVQRGYNEQF
TRBD2	TRBJ2-4	TRBV29-1	SVGLAGGGRNIQY
NA	TRBJ2-5	TRBV7-2	ASSLEPMQTQY
NA	TRBJ2-7	TRBV7-2	ASSTRHPGSYEQY
TRBD2	TRBJ2-3	TRBV20-1	SARLAGTDTQY
TRBD2	TRBJ2-7	TRBV11-2	ATSGRDVEQY
TRBD2	TRBJ2-7	TRBV6-2/TRBV6-3	ASSYSTSGGYEQY
NA	TRBJ2-7	TRBV7-9	ASSLAKGELYEQY
NA	TRBJ2-1	TRBV28	ASGVGPSSSYNEQF
NA	TRBJ1-5	TRBV5-6	ASSLGDKGNQPQH
NA	TRBJ2-1	TRBV28	ASSLVRNPSFYNEQF
NA	TRBJ2-7	TRBV28	ASSSPSGAPSYEQC
TRBD2	TRBJ2-3	TRBV29-1	SVESSGSTDTQY
NA	TRBJ1-1	TRBV18	ASSRSGPSRGTEAF
NA	TRBJ1-5	TRBV30	AWNRDSNQPQH
NA	TRBJ2-5	TRBV10-3	AIKREETQY
NA	TRBJ2-7	TRBV4-1	ASSQDRQGFYEQY
NA	TRBJ2-4	TRBV5-6	ASSFGQTVLAKNIQY
NA	TRBJ2-2	TRBV15	ATSRDEYTGELF
NA	TRBJ1-1	TRBV27	ASISPSGVGEAF
TRBD2	TRBJ2-1	TRBV7-2	ASSFRGGGTSNEQF
TRBD1	TRBJ2-7	TRBV5-4	ASSQQGSYEQY
NA	TRBJ2-3	TRBV3-1	ASSQGTSTRNTQY
NA	TRBJ1-1	TRBV28	ASSSQHMNTEAF